Shown below are 29 T cell receptor beta chains from a single sample sequenced in a study of T-cell reconstitution after alpha-beta-depleted transplantation in children. This sample's TCRbeta library carried unique molecular identifier barcodes. TCRdb fed the PCR reads into MiXCR, producing one record per CDR3 protein. The top ten hold 5% of the sample, which has 780,000 or so distinct CDR3 sequences, around 17% seen once. The sequences come from PBMCs, mostly from graft donor cells, collected 360 days after TCRalphabeta/CD19-depleted stem cell transplant. The receptors were sampled from a male patient between 5 and 17 years old who had a stem cell transplant for acute lymphoblastic leukemia, so the T cells may come from the graft donor.

The sample holds a few counts of this clonotype. The chain is built from TRBV5-1 and TRBJ2-7; D is unclear. Trimming took 2 bases from V and 3 from J, leaving 9 bases between them. The CDR3 is 13 residues long. CDR1 is SGHRS, CDR2 YFSETQ, per germline. In DNA form, the CDR3 reads TGCGCCAGCAGCTTAGGTATCGACTACGAGCAGTACTTC. This codes for CASSLGIDYEQYF.

This rearrangement joins TRBV29-1 to TRBJ2-6; D possibly corresponds to TRBD2 (5 bases). Trimming took off 2 bases at V and 4 bases at J, with 9 bases between the two ends. The germline V gene encodes CDR1 SQVTM and CDR2 ANQGSEA. This CDR3 contains 14 residues. The CDR3 region has the DNA TGCAGCGTTGAAATGGGAGCGGGGGCCAACGTCCTGACTTTC. It is translated as CSVEMGAGANVLTF.

This clonotype was counted only a few times. This rearrangement joins TRBV5-1 to TRBJ2-1, with a weak D call TRBD1 (6 bases). Trimming left V 1 base short and J 0 bases short, with 14 bases between. The CDR3 is 17 residues long. Germline lookup yields CDR1 SGHRS and CDR2 YFSETQ. CDR3 bases: TGCGCCAGCAGCTTGTTGGACAGTCCGAGCTCCTACAATGAGCAGTTCTTC. Protein product: CASSLLDSPSSYNEQFF.

At least ten counts were recorded for this clonotype. V and J are TRBV20-1 and TRBJ2-1; no firm D call. The V gene lost 4 bases and the J gene lost 7 bases, with 14 bases spanning the gap. Germline-derived CDR1 and CDR2 are DFQATT and SNEGSKA (reference sequence). The CDR3 loop spans 13 amino acids. CDR3 nucleotides: TGCAGTGCTATAGAGGCCTTCCGGAATGAGCAGTTCTTC. Protein sequence: CSAIEAFRNEQFF.

This clonotype came up many times. The rearrangement uses TRBV5-1 and TRBJ2-1, with 10 bases aligning to TRBD1. Germline CDR1 and CDR2: SGHRS and YFSETQ. Trimming removed 1 base from V and 3 bases from J; junction bases left unmatched: 7. The length of the CDR3 is 17 residues. This CDR3 is CASSLFPGQGGYNEQFF. The CDR3 DNA reads TGCGCCAGCAGCTTGTTTCCCGGACAGGGGGGCTACAATGAGCAGTTCTTC.

V is TRBV7-9 and J is TRBJ1-2, with a weak D call TRBD1 (5 bases). Germline V gene sequence: CDR1 SEHNR, CDR2 FQNEAQ (reference sequence). Trimming took off 3 bases at V and 8 bases at J, with 10 bases between the two ends. The length of the CDR3 is 12 residues. For the CDR3, the DNA is TGTGCCAGCAGCTTTAGAAGGGACGGCTACACCTTC. Translated, it gives CASSFRRDGYTF.

This clonotype was picked up a small number of times. CDR3 protein: CASSLVAGGAGGRLYNEQFF. DNA of the CDR3: TGTGCCAGCAGCTTAGTGGCAGGTGGCGCGGGGGGACGCCTGTACAATGAGCAGTTCTTC. The V gene is TRBV11-2, the J gene TRBJ2-1; 8 positions match TRBD2. The CDR3 contains 20 residues. The V and J ends lost 1 base and 4 bases, in that order; junction bases with no gene match: 18. From germline, CDR1 is SGHAT and CDR2 FQNNGV.

This clonotype turned up a few times. The J gene is TRBJ2-7, the V gene TRBV5-1; 12 bases map to TRBD2. V shed 4 bases, J shed 4 bases, and the junction held 15 bases outside the gene matches. Per the germline V gene, CDR1 is SGHRS and CDR2 is YFSETQ. This CDR3 region has 18 residues. CDR3 nucleotides: TGCGCCAGCAGCCCAAGACTGTATACTAGCGGGAGGATTTACGAGCAGTACTTC. This sequence encodes CASSPRLYTSGRIYEQYF.

Only a few counts were recorded for this clonotype. The chain joins TRBV24-1 to TRBJ2-2, with a weak D call TRBD1 (6 bases). Germline lookup yields CDR1 KGHDR and CDR2 SFDVKD. V was pared by 1 base and J by 6 bases, with 17 bases between. CDR3 length: 17 residues. The CDR3 DNA reads TGTGCCACCAGTGATTTCGGTTTGACAGGAGGACCCGGGGAGCTGTTTTTT. Amino acid sequence: CATSDFGLTGGPGELFF.

This sequence joins TRBV24-1 and TRBJ2-1, with D maybe TRBD2 (6 bases). V was pared by 2 bases and J by 1 base, with 11 bases between. The germline V gene has CDR1 KGHDR and CDR2 SFDVKD. The CDR3 totals 16 residues. In nucleotides, the CDR3 is TGTGCCACCAGTGATTGGCTAGCGACGTCCTACAATGAGCAGTTCTTC. Amino acids: CATSDWLATSYNEQFF.

The chain employs TRBV12-3 or TRBV12-4 and TRBJ2-7; TRBD2 matches 10 bases. The CDR3 consists of 16 residues. After removal of 7 bases from V and 1 base from J, the junction contained 10 bases not matched to a gene. CDR3 amino acids: CASNTGTSVRSYEQYF. For the CDR3, the DNA is TGTGCCAGCAACACCGGGACTAGCGTTCGGTCCTACGAGCAGTACTTC.

This clonotype was picked up one time. The V call is TRBV5-1, the J call TRBJ1-5; no definite D call. Deletions cut 7 bases from V and 7 bases from J, with 15 bases between. There are 13 residues in the CDR3. Germline V lookup: CDR1 SGHRS, CDR2 YFSETQ. The CDR3 nucleotides read TGCGCCAGCGCCCTGGGAGGAGAGCAGCCCCAGCATTTT. It specifies CASALGGEQPQHF.

This chain joins TRBV4-1 and TRBJ2-3, with D hard to call. Germline-derived CDR1 and CDR2 are MGHRA and YSYEKL. This CDR3 is built from 16 residues. V was cut by 4 bases and J by 4 bases, with 18 bases left in between. Written as DNA, the CDR3 is TGCGCCAGCAGCCCTCGATCGGTAGAACCCGCAGATACGCAGTATTTT. Translating it yields CASSPRSVEPADTQYF.

The chain links TRBV5-6 to TRBJ2-7, with TRBD2 matching over 13 bases. Germline loops: CDR1 SGHDT, CDR2 YYEEEE. V was pared by 1 base and J by 3 bases, with 19 bases of the junction left unmatched. CDR3 size: 21 residues. This CDR3 reads CASSLPGTSGNRHVLCYEQYF. CDR3 DNA sequence: TGTGCCAGCAGCTTGCCCGGGACTAGCGGGAATCGTCACGTCCTCTGCTACGAGCAGTACTTC. The variable domain in full, with the rest retrieved from reference TRBV5-6 and TRBJ2-7, is DAGVTQSPTHLIKTRGQQVTLRCSPKSGHDTVSWYQQALGQGPQFIFQYYEEEERQRGNFPDRFSGHQFPNYSSELNVNALLLGDSALYLCASSLPGTSGNRHVLCYEQYFGPGTRLTVT.

In its sample, this clonotype was seen a few times. The genes are TRBV24-1 and TRBJ2-7; a possible D gene is TRBD1 (5 bases). V was cut by 5 bases and J by 3 bases, with 16 bases left in between. Germline values: CDR1 KGHDR, CDR2 SFDVKD. The CDR3 covers 15 residues. CDR3 in DNA: TGTGCCACCAGTGCTCACTCAGGGTTTGGCTACGAGCAGTACTTC. Translating it yields CATSAHSGFGYEQYF.

The V call is TRBV20-1, the J call TRBJ2-7, with D possibly being TRBD2 (6 bases). Germline V gene sequence: CDR1 DFQATT, CDR2 SNEGSKA (reference sequence). Trimming pared 3 bases from V and 9 bases from J, leaving 15 bases between. This CDR3 contains 12 residues. The CDR3 is CSASGSGPWQYF. CDR3 in DNA: TGCAGTGCTAGCGGGAGTGGACCGTGGCAGTACTTC.

This clonotype showed up just a few times. The chain couples TRBV12-3 or TRBV12-4 to TRBJ2-3, with a tentative D call TRBD1 (5 bases). Between the trimmed V and J ends, which lost 5 bases and 4 bases, there was a span of 16 bases. CDR3 length equals 15 residues. The CDR3 region has the DNA TGTGCCAGCAGTCTAGGGGCCTTAGGGCCAGATACGCAGTATTTT. Translated, it gives CASSLGALGPDTQYF.

This clonotype was observed many times. This sequence joins TRBV4-1 and TRBJ2-7, with TRBD1 as a possible D gene (6 bases). Germline V CDR1 and CDR2: MGHRA, YSYEKL. Trimming took off 0 bases at V and 7 bases at J, with 13 bases between the two ends. This CDR3 contains 14 residues. The CDR3 coding sequence is TGCGCCAGCAGCCAAGAACACCTTAGGGGGGAGCAGTACTTC. This translates into CASSQEHLRGEQYF.

The gene calls are TRBV2 and TRBJ1-2; 7 nucleotides align to TRBD1. Germline CDR1 reads SNHLY; CDR2 reads FYNNEI. Trimming took 1 base from V and 4 from J; bases not matched to a gene: 6. The CDR3 has 15 residues. This CDR3 is CASSEGWTGLYGYTF. The CDR3 DNA follows: TGTGCCAGCAGTGAAGGCTGGACAGGACTCTATGGCTACACCTTC.

The CDR3 loop reads CSAVWGAHGELFF. The CDR3 nucleotides are TGCAGTGCTGTTTGGGGGGCGCACGGGGAGCTGTTTTTT. The chain joins TRBV20-1 to TRBJ2-2; the D gene could be TRBD1 or TRBD2 (6 bases each). Germline V gene lookup returns CDR1 DFQATT and CDR2 SNEGSKA (reference sequence). V was pared by 5 bases and J by 7 bases, with 14 bases between. The CDR3 has 13 residues.

This clonotype was recorded a few times. The rearrangement links TRBV12-3 or TRBV12-4 to TRBJ2-3, with TRBD2 matching over 7 bases. The CDR3 has 16 residues. The junction had 12 bases not matched to a gene; V was cut back by 3 bases and J by 6 bases. The CDR3 sequence is CASSLRVAGEGDTQYF. The CDR3 bases are TGTGCCAGCAGTTTGCGAGTGGCGGGAGAGGGGGATACGCAGTATTTT.

The genes are TRBV20-1 and TRBJ1-5; 7 bases line up with TRBD1. The CDR3 runs 15 residues. The ends lost 0 bases at V and 5 bases at J; junction bases unmatched: 7. The germline V gene encodes CDR1 DFQATT and CDR2 SNEGSKA (reference sequence). The CDR3 here is CSARDRGTAHQPQHF. In nucleotides, the CDR3 is TGCAGTGCTAGAGATCGGGGGACAGCGCATCAGCCCCAGCATTTT.

This clonotype was observed a handful of times. This sequence joins TRBV5-6 and TRBJ1-1; 8 nucleotides match TRBD1. This CDR3 spans 15 amino acids. In germline, CDR1 is SGHDT, CDR2 YYEEEE. The V segment lost 3 bases and the J segment 7 bases; nucleotides outside the gene matches: 11. The CDR3 sequence: CASSSGTGRYLEAFF. DNA for the CDR3: TGTGCCAGCAGCTCAGGGACAGGCCGCTATCTTGAAGCTTTCTTT.

This clonotype was counted a few times. The genes are TRBV21-1 and TRBJ2-5; the table calls TRBD1, which could not be checked here. TRBV21-1 is labeled a pseudogene. The CDR3 runs 18 residues. Here the CDR3 DNA reads TGTGCCAGCAATAAGGGAAATCAAAGAAGGGCGGATTGGGAGACCCAGTACTTC. Protein sequence: CASNKGNQRRADWETQYF.

The chain has TRBV19 and TRBJ2-1; D gene uncertain. The germline CDR1 and CDR2 sequences are LNHDA and SQIVND (reference sequence). Trimming pared 0 bases from V and 6 bases from J, leaving 9 bases between. This CDR3 has 14 amino acids. This CDR3 reads CASSIDRSSNEQFF. The CDR3 DNA reads as TGTGCCAGTAGTATAGATCGGAGTAGCAATGAGCAGTTCTTC. Filled out from reference TRBV19 and TRBJ2-1, the complete variable domain reads DGGITQSPKYLFRKEGQNVTLSCEQNLNHDAMYWYRQDPGQGLRLIYYSQIVNDFQKGDIAEGYSVSREKKESFPLTVTSAQKNPTAFYLCASSIDRSSNEQFFGPGTRLTVL.

A few counts support this clonotype. The chain carries TRBV30 and TRBJ2-7, with 10 bases identical to TRBD2. V shed 0 bases, J shed 6 bases, and the junction held 5 bases outside the gene matches. This CDR3 contains 14 residues. CDR1 is GTSNPN and CDR2 is SVGIG in the germline V gene (reference sequence). The CDR3 DNA follows: TGTGCCTGGAGTGTACAAGCGGGAGGGTTCGAGCAGTACTTC. It specifies CAWSVQAGGFEQYF.

This clonotype appeared many times. The gene calls are TRBV29-1 and TRBJ2-1; tentatively, D is TRBD2 (6 bases). V lost 6 bases to trimming and J lost 0 bases, with 12 bases between them. This CDR3 contains 14 residues. Germline CDR1 SQVTM, CDR2 ANQGSEA. As DNA, the CDR3 is TGCAGCGTGGACGGAGGGCCCTCCTACAATGAGCAGTTCTTC. It is translated as CSVDGGPSYNEQFF.

The V gene is TRBV29-1, the J gene TRBJ2-7, with 9 bases that match TRBD1. This CDR3 has 15 amino acids. Germline V lookup: CDR1 SQVTM, CDR2 ANQGSEA. V was clipped by 7 bases and J by 4 bases; unmatched bases: 14. CDR3 amino acids: CSATPGTGKVYEQYF. The CDR3 DNA sequence: TGCAGCGCGACCCCTGGGACAGGGAAAGTGTACGAGCAGTACTTC.

This clonotype was observed a handful of times. The gene calls are TRBV12-3 or TRBV12-4 and TRBJ1-2, with a tentative D call TRBD1 (6 bases). CDR3 length: 16 residues. Trimming cost V 3 bases and J 4 bases, with 18 bases left between them. CDR3 sequence (DNA): TGTGCCAGCAGTTTTATTCCGGGACAAGGATTCTATGGCTACACCTTC. It codes for CASSFIPGQGFYGYTF.